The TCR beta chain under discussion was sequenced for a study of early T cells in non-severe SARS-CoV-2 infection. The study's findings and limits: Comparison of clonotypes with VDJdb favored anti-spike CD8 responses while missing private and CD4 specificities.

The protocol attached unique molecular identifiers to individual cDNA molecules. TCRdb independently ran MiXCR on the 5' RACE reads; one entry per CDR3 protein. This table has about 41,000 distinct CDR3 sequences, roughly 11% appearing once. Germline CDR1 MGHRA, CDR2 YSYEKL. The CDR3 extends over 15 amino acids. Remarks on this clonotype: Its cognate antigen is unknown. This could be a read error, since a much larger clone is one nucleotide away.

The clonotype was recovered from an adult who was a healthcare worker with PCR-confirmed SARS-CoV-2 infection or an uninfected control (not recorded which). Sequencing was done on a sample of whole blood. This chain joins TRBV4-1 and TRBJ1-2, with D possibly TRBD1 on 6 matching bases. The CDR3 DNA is TGCGCCAGCAGCCAAGAGGGACACAACAACTATGGCTTCACCTTC. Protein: CASSQEGHNNYGFTF.